The 18 T cell receptor beta chains below come from one sample, sequenced in a study of T cell repertoires and HLA-DP antigens. Here immunoSEQ multiplex PCR was the method, and the copy in TCRdb shows in-frame clones only, minus some. This table holds roughly 73,000 clones, around three quarters found once. These TCRs are of unknown antigen specificity. The sequenced sample was CD4+ T cells from PBMCs. These receptor sequences come from a man between 60 and 75 years old in good health and CMV-seronegative.

In its sample, this clone was seen a few times. V usage is TRBV5-1 and J usage is TRBJ2-1, with D perhaps TRBD2 (6 bases). This CDR3 has 16 amino acids. Trimming left V 0 bases short and J 2 bases short, with 12 bases between. Germline V gene lookup returns CDR1 SGHRS and CDR2 YFSETQ. CDR3 sequence reads: CASSLGEAHAYNEQFF. The CDR3 nucleotides are TGCGCCAGCAGCTTGGGGGAGGCCCATGCCTACAATGAGCAGTTCTTC.

The rearrangement joins TRBV5-1 to TRBJ1-4; D may be TRBD1 (6 bases). The germline V and J ends were trimmed by 9 bases and 7 bases, with 22 bases remaining between them. Germline V lookup: CDR1 SGHRS, CDR2 YFSETQ. The length of the CDR3 is 15 residues. The CDR3 is CATILRWGHGEKLFF. The CDR3 nucleotides are TGCGCCACCATCTTGAGATGGGGGCACGGTGAAAAACTGTTTTTT.

The J gene is TRBJ2-7, the V gene TRBV6-5, with no clear D. This CDR3 spans 13 amino acids. Trimming shortened V by 2 bases and J by 5 bases, and 10 bases separated the two germline ends. The germline V gene has CDR1 MNHEY and CDR2 SVGAGI. CDR3: CASSYRSENEQYF. DNA for the CDR3: TGTGCCAGCAGTTACCGGTCCGAAAACGAGCAGTACTTC.

This clone was picked up one time. J is TRBJ2-1 and V is TRBV19, with 8 bases that match TRBD2. The junction had 7 bases not matched to a gene; V was cut back by 3 bases and J by 3 bases. The V gene's germline CDR1 is LNHDA and CDR2 SQIVND (reference sequence). This CDR3 has 16 amino acids. The CDR3 spells CASSISGGRRYNEQFF. The CDR3 region has the DNA TGTGCCAGTAGTATTTCGGGCGGGAGGCGCTACAATGAGCAGTTCTTC.

This chain links TRBV19 with TRBJ2-3; 9 bases are a match to TRBD1. The V gene end was trimmed by 5 bases and the J gene end by 4 bases; junction bases not matched to a gene: 13. This CDR3 comprises 17 residues. Germline CDR1 and CDR2: LNHDA and SQIVND (reference sequence). Here the CDR3 DNA reads TGTGCCAGTAGTCTTCACGGACAGGGGAGAGGGGCAGATACGCAGTATTTT. Encoded protein: CASSLHGQGRGADTQYF.

This clone was observed once. The chain recombines TRBV5-5 with TRBJ1-2, with 7 bases lining up with TRBD1. The CDR3 runs 14 residues. Germline V gives CDR1 SGHKS, CDR2 YYEKEE (reference sequence). The junction had 8 bases not matched to a gene; V was cut back by 5 bases and J by 4 bases. As DNA, the CDR3 is TGTGCCAGCAGTGCCGGGACAGACCTCTATGGCTACACCTTC. Its protein is CASSAGTDLYGYTF.

The rearrangement links TRBV4-3 to TRBJ2-1, with D perhaps matching TRBD2 (6 bases). CDR3 length: 18 residues. Germline V CDR1 and CDR2: LGHNA, YSLEER. Trimming removed 1 base at V and 6 bases at J, with 22 bases between. CDR3 sequence reads: CASSQGRKIGLRFNEQFF. DNA of the CDR3: TGCGCCAGCAGCCAAGGGCGCAAGATAGGACTACGCTTCAATGAGCAGTTCTTC.

With respect to this clone: The same CDR3 also results from other DNA sequences found in this sample. The rearrangement joins TRBV7-2 to TRBJ2-3; D remains unclear. The length of the CDR3 is 13 residues. CDR1 and CDR2 from the germline V gene are SGHTA and FQGNSA. Between the trimmed V and J ends, which lost 2 bases and 0 bases, there was a span of 3 bases. CDR3: CASSLPSTDTQYF. CDR3 DNA sequence: TGTGCCAGCAGCTTACCCAGCACAGATACGCAGTATTTT.

The chain is built from TRBV5-1 and TRBJ1-4, with a weak D call TRBD1 (6 bases). Germline V gene lookup returns CDR1 SGHRS and CDR2 YFSETQ. V was clipped by 6 bases and J by 2 bases, with 14 bases between them. The CDR3 sequence is 15 residues long. The CDR3 DNA sequence: TGCGCCAGCACCGGGGGCGGGGTGACTAATGAAAAACTGTTTTTT. Protein: CASTGGGVTNEKLFF. The full variable domain, in which reference TRBV5-1 and TRBJ1-4 provide the parts outside the CDR3, is KAGVTQTPRYLIKTRGQQVTLSCSPISGHRSVSWYQQTPGQGLQFLFEYFSETQRNKGNFPGRFSGRQFSNSRSEMNVSTLELGDSALYLCASTGGGVTNEKLFFGSGTQLSVL.

This clone was detected a few times. The gene calls are TRBV29-1 and TRBJ2-7; no definite D call. The CDR3 runs to 13 residues. CDR1 SQVTM and CDR2 ANQGSEA come from the germline V gene. V lost 0 bases to trimming and J lost 5 bases, with 11 bases between them. The CDR3: CSVEDPLSNEQYF. CDR3 in DNA: TGCAGCGTTGAAGACCCTCTATCAAACGAGCAGTACTTC.

Judged by abundance, this clone is medium-sized (0.01 to 0.1%). CDR3 loop: CASSILSSGNTGELFF. CDR3 in DNA: TGTGCCAGTAGTATTTTGTCTAGCGGAAACACCGGGGAGCTGTTTTTT. The rearrangement uses TRBV19 and TRBJ2-2, with TRBD2 identical over 7 bases. V dropped 3 bases and J dropped 2; count of bases not matched to a gene: 6. Germline CDR1 reads LNHDA; CDR2 reads SQIVND (reference sequence). CDR3 length equals 16 residues.

This sequence joins TRBV7-9 and TRBJ2-2; D remains unclear. This CDR3 spans 16 amino acids. V was shortened by 3 bases and J by 7 bases, with 18 bases between the two germline ends. Germline-derived CDR1 and CDR2 are SEHNR and FQNEAQ (reference sequence). The CDR3 DNA is TGTGCCAGCAGCTTGGGCCCCAGTGATGGTGGCGGGGAGCTGTTTTTT. It codes for CASSLGPSDGGGELFF.

The rearrangement uses TRBV2 and TRBJ1-4; D gene unclear. The CDR3 runs to 13 residues. Germline values: CDR1 SNHLY, CDR2 FYNNEI. V was clipped by 7 bases and J by 1 base, with 7 bases between them. CDR3 in DNA: TGTGCCAGCAACCGGGGAACTAATGAAAAACTGTTTTTT. This codes for CASNRGTNEKLFF.

CDR3 protein: CASARHQNEKLFF. CDR3 nucleotides: TGTGCCAGCGCCCGGCACCAAAACGAAAAACTGTTTTTT. The V and J genes are TRBV7-2 and TRBJ1-4; D is uncertain. CDR1 and CDR2 (germline): SGHTA, FQGNSA. CDR3 size: 13 residues. Between the trimmed V and J ends, which lost 8 bases and 8 bases, there was a span of 15 bases.

A note on this clone: Other DNA sequences from this sample encode an identical CDR3 as well. The chain is built from TRBV4-3 and TRBJ1-1; 7 bases map to TRBD1. V was clipped by 4 bases and J by 4 bases; unmatched bases: 3. The CDR3 is 13 residues long. In germline, CDR1 is LGHNA, CDR2 YSLEER. CDR3 region: CASSREGATEAFF. CDR3 bases: TGCGCCAGCAGCCGGGAGGGGGCCACTGAAGCTTTCTTT.

In nucleotides, the CDR3 is TGCGCCAGCAGTCTCGAACCGTCAGGGGGGGGCAATGAGCAGTTCTTC. Residues: CASSLEPSGGGNEQFF. The genes are TRBV5-1 and TRBJ2-1, with D perhaps given as TRBD1 or TRBD2 (7 bases each). Germline V gives CDR1 SGHRS, CDR2 YFSETQ. The V end lost 5 bases, the J end lost 6 bases, and 21 bases lay between the germline ends. There are 16 residues in the CDR3. The complete variable domain, with remaining parts taken from reference TRBV5-1 and TRBJ2-1, reads KAGVTQTPRYLIKTRGQQVTLSCSPISGHRSVSWYQQTPGQGLQFLFEYFSETQRNKGNFPGRFSGRQFSNSRSEMNVSTLELGDSALYLCASSLEPSGGGNEQFFGPGTRLTVL.

The chain is built from TRBV7-2 and TRBJ2-3; 8 bases map to TRBD2. V shed 5 bases, J shed 2 bases, and the junction held 9 bases outside the gene matches. The CDR3 is made up of 16 amino acids. Germline-derived CDR1 and CDR2 are SGHTA and FQGNSA. The CDR3 protein is CASSDRLAGPTDTQYF. The CDR3 DNA reads TGTGCCAGCAGCGACCGGCTAGCGGGTCCCACAGATACGCAGTATTTT.

The CDR3 nucleotides read TGTGCCAGTAGTATAGAAGGGGGCTATGGCTACACCTTC. Translated, it gives CASSIEGGYGYTF. The genes are TRBV19 and TRBJ1-2, with D maybe TRBD1 (6 bases). This CDR3 region has 13 residues. V gave up 0 bases and J gave up 4 bases, with 6 bases separating them. The germline V gene has CDR1 LNHDA and CDR2 SQIVND (reference sequence).